This TCR beta chain was recorded in a study of cytomegalovirus exposure and HLA in healthy donors. Germline values: CDR1 DFQATT, CDR2 SNEGSKA (reference sequence). Trimming took 6 bases from V and 10 from J, leaving 12 bases between them. The CDR3 sequence is 11 residues long. Whole-study results and caveats: By HLA locus, TCR association rates varied in a later analysis, with DRB1 showing the most and HLA-C the fewest. CMV serostatus was the sole immune exposure data available.

PCR primers comprised 60 Vbeta and 13 Jbeta primers. Method: immunoSEQ multiplex PCR; TCRdb's copy keeps in-frame clones and lacks some. The listing contains over 100,000 clones. A remark on this clone: The antigen remains undetermined.

The chain couples TRBV20-1 to TRBJ2-2; TRBD1 is a possible D gene (5 bases). Sequencing was carried out using PBMCs. The sequence was obtained from a man between 18 and 29 years old in good health and CMV-seronegative. CDR3 residues: CSAWSQAELFF. CDR3 bases: TGCAGTGCGTGGTCACAGGCGGAGCTGTTTTTT.